This note documents a single T cell receptor beta chain sequence. This specimen comes from a study of blood T cells in healthy people across ages. Combining a sample-barcoded 5' primer with a J-beta primer mix, a second PCR ran for about 6 to 12 cycles. TCRdb re-analysed the 5' RACE reads in MiXCR, keeping a single row per CDR3 protein. Of hundreds of thousands of distinct CDR3 sequences in the sample, around 43% were seen once. Sequencing used blood. This TCR was sampled from a man aged 60-69 years in good health.

The CDR3 loop is CASSQVGPDYGYTF. For the CDR3, the DNA is TGTGCCAGCAGCCAGGTGGGTCCCGACTATGGCTACACCTTC. The chain links TRBV7-2 to TRBJ1-2; D is unclear. V lost 5 bases to trimming and J lost 3 bases, with 13 bases between them. Germline values: CDR1 SGHTA, CDR2 FQGNSA. This CDR3 comprises 14 residues.